This T cell receptor beta chain originates from a study of blood T cell repertoires in COVID-19. Study-level background: Acute and convalescent COVID-19 specimens originated in the United States, Italy and Spain. The analysed material was cDNA or gDNA that came from T cells, B-cell-depleted T cells, or PBMCs.

Patients of the Seattle cohort, enrolled during active infection, were followed longitudinally. Methods used by the authors: For nucleated cells, counts were estimated from reference gene primer amplification. The protocol was immunoSEQ multiplex PCR, while the TCRdb copy is restricted to in-frame clones and leaves out a portion. D and trimming come from the DNA, and the V and J calls and clone size come from that table. The table lists about 210,000 clones, around 83% of them singletons, with about 5.6% in the top ten. The V end was cut by 0 bases, the J end by 6 bases, with 9 bases between. The length of the CDR3 is 13 residues. Germline assignment: CDR1 SGHKS and CDR2 YYEKEE (reference sequence).

The sequence derives from a woman aged 70-85 years with COVID-19, enrolled during active disease. This chain connects TRBV5-5 to TRBJ2-5; D is perhaps TRBD1 (6 bases). Sequenced input: peripheral blood. The CDR3 sequence: CASSLEGEKTQYF. The CDR3 DNA follows: TGTGCCAGCAGCTTGGAGGGGGAAAAGACCCAGTACTTC.